The rows below give T cell receptor beta chains drawn from one sample of a study of cytomegalovirus exposure and HLA in healthy donors. Repertoires were generated with immunoSEQ multiplex PCR, while TCRdb's copy carries only in-frame clones and drops some. This sample has under 250,000 clones; 75% to 90% occur once, and the top ten carry about 2.6%. Sequenced: PBMCs. The receptors were sampled from a woman aged 40 to 55 in good health and CMV-seronegative. The conserved cysteine and the conserved F or W are not part of the CDR3 here.

len: 14; v_gene: TRBV28; j_gene: TRBJ2-7; CDR3aa: ASSLSEGLRLNEQY
len: 12; v_gene: TRBV27; j_gene: TRBJ1-6; CDR3aa: ASSFSLSNSPLH
len: 13; v_gene: TRBV27; j_gene: TRBJ1-5; CDR3aa: ASSLSGGMGQPQH
len: 11; v_gene: TRBV19; j_gene: TRBJ1-1; CDR3aa: ASSIAQNTEAF
len: 12; v_gene: TRBV28; j_gene: TRBJ2-2; CDR3aa: ASWAGSNTGELF
len: 12; v_gene: TRBV5-6; j_gene: TRBJ1-2; CDR3aa: ASSFSGGVDGYT
len: 13; v_gene: TRBV19; j_gene: TRBJ2-7; CDR3aa: ASSISRRGLREQY
len: 12; v_gene: TRBV6-5; j_gene: TRBJ1-5; CDR3aa: ASGGGQGYQPQH
len: 13; v_gene: TRBV5-8; j_gene: TRBJ1-3; CDR3aa: ASTLGRSSGNTIY
len: 10; v_gene: TRBV29-1; j_gene: TRBJ1-1; CDR3aa: SVGRGGTEAF
len: 11; v_gene: TRBV28; j_gene: TRBJ1-5; CDR3aa: ASSPDSGGGQH
len: 18; v_gene: TRBV7-8; j_gene: TRBJ1-5; CDR3aa: ASSFPAGTGGSYSNQPQH
len: 11; v_gene: TRBV2; j_gene: TRBJ1-1; CDR3aa: ASNPTVNTEAF
len: 13; v_gene: TRBV19; j_gene: TRBJ2-1; CDR3aa: ASSIFAGGHNEQF
len: 12; v_gene: TRBV27; j_gene: TRBJ1-2; CDR3aa: ASSLSERYYGYT
len: 14; v_gene: TRBV7-9; j_gene: TRBJ2-1; CDR3aa: ASSRGGERMDDEQF
len: 14; v_gene: TRBV5-1; j_gene: TRBJ1-5; CDR3aa: ASSLSRQGWYQPQH
len: 14; v_gene: TRBV5-4; j_gene: TRBJ2-2; CDR3aa: ASSLARGLNTGELF
len: 15; v_gene: TRBV5-1; j_gene: TRBJ1-4; CDR3aa: ASSLGVAGGRGFGLF
len: 11; v_gene: TRBV27; j_gene: TRBJ1-1; CDR3aa: ASSLYPSGEAF
len: 16; v_gene: TRBV5-4; j_gene: TRBJ2-5; CDR3aa: ASSLGLRLAGGQETQY
len: 13; v_gene: TRBV7-6; j_gene: TRBJ2-7; CDR3aa: ASSLGDSLSYEQY
len: 13; v_gene: TRBV7-3; j_gene: TRBJ2-5; CDR3aa: ASSLSGQAQETQY
len: 14; v_gene: TRBV5-1; j_gene: TRBJ2-3; CDR3aa: ASSTGLAGGPDTQY
len: 12; v_gene: TRBV11-1; j_gene: TRBJ1-1; CDR3aa: ASSIGTGGTEAF
len: 14; v_gene: TRBV6-6; j_gene: TRBJ1-5; CDR3aa: ASSYSGTGVSQPQH
len: 13; v_gene: TRBV12-5; j_gene: TRBJ2-5; CDR3aa: ASGLGLGGQETQY
len: 14; v_gene: TRBV15; j_gene: TRBJ2-1; CDR3aa: ATSRDRGRYYNEQF
len: 10; v_gene: TRBV7-6; j_gene: TRBJ2-7; CDR3aa: ASSRLSGEQY
len: 16; v_gene: TRBV5-1; j_gene: TRBJ2-2; CDR3aa: ASRTQGWGSIYTGELF
len: 14; v_gene: TRBV13; j_gene: TRBJ2-2; CDR3aa: ASSPPAGERHGELF
len: 13; v_gene: TRBV7-9; j_gene: TRBJ1-4; CDR3aa: ASSQLIGTEEKLF
len: 14; v_gene: TRBV15; j_gene: TRBJ1-2; CDR3aa: ATSGGGVLLDYGYT
len: 11; v_gene: TRBV30; j_gene: TRBJ1-5; CDR3aa: AWSRESNQPQH
len: 13; v_gene: TRBV28; j_gene: -; CDR3aa: ASSLPGQVRYEQY
len: 14; v_gene: TRBV5-4; j_gene: TRBJ2-3; CDR3aa: ASSRGGGFSTDTQY
len: 9; v_gene: TRBV27; j_gene: TRBJ2-5; CDR3aa: ASTTEETQY
len: 11; v_gene: TRBV30; j_gene: TRBJ1-5; CDR3aa: AWSGQGNQPQH
len: 11; v_gene: TRBV27; j_gene: TRBJ1-5; CDR3aa: ASSLAVNQPQH
len: 12; v_gene: TRBV27; j_gene: TRBJ1-1; CDR3aa: ASSRATGNTEAF
len: 13; v_gene: TRBV27; j_gene: TRBJ1-1; CDR3aa: ASSLDRHLNTEAF
len: 13; v_gene: TRBV15; j_gene: TRBJ2-7; CDR3aa: ATSSERRPSYEQY
len: 11; v_gene: TRBV19; j_gene: TRBJ2-1; CDR3aa: ASSFPYGSEQF
len: 11; v_gene: TRBV6-6; j_gene: TRBJ1-1; CDR3aa: ASRRAPNTEAF
len: 11; v_gene: TRBV19; j_gene: TRBJ1-1; CDR3aa: ASSIPQGSTAF
len: 12; v_gene: TRBV19; j_gene: -; CDR3aa: ASTKTGGIYEQY
len: 10; v_gene: TRBV2; j_gene: TRBJ2-3; CDR3aa: ASTLSTDTQY
len: 11; v_gene: TRBV6-1; j_gene: TRBJ2-2; CDR3aa: AGRSEGVGELF
len: 14; v_gene: TRBV5-1; j_gene: TRBJ2-7; CDR3aa: ASSPLEGPSSYEQY
len: 11; v_gene: TRBV29-1; j_gene: TRBJ2-1; CDR3aa: SLPGLAGNEQF
len: 13; v_gene: TRBV2; j_gene: TRBJ2-2; CDR3aa: ASRLAGWNTGELF